A selection of T cell receptor beta chains follows, all from one sample in a study of identical twins. TCRdb independently ran MiXCR on the 5' RACE reads; one entry per CDR3 protein. Of hundreds of thousands of distinct CDR3 sequences in the sample, over 20% were seen once. Separately, the same data were catalogued under a study of T cells expressing NK-cell markers.

Sequencing was done on a sample of PBMCs. These receptor sequences come from a woman aged 18-29 years in good health. The CDR3 runs from the conserved cysteine through the conserved F or W. A D gene is named only where the DNA matches it firmly. Size values are once, few and many counts, or a class for expanded clones, and some rows have none.

v_gene	abundance	d_gene	j_gene	CDR3nt	CDR3aa
TRBV20-1	NA	TRBD1	TRBJ2-1	TGCAGTGTGAGAAGGGACAGGGGGAACAATGAGCAGTTCTTC	CSVRRDRGNNEQFF
TRBV20-1	NA	NA	TRBJ2-2	TGCAGTGCTAGATGGGGAACCGGGGAGCTGTTTTTT	CSARWGTGELFF
TRBV20-1	many	NA	TRBJ2-2	TGCAGTGCTATGCACCGACCGAGCACCGGGGAGCTGTTTTTT	CSAMHRPSTGELFF
TRBV10-3	NA	TRBD2	TRBJ2-1	TGTGCCATCAGTGAATATTATAGTAGCGGGAGGGCCCTCAATGAGCAGTTCTTC	CAISEYYSSGRALNEQFF
TRBV29-1	many	NA	TRBJ2-3	TGCAGCGCCCGGGACGCAGACACAGATACGCAGTATTTT	CSARDADTDTQYF
TRBV4-2	few	TRBD1	TRBJ2-7	TGTGCCAGCAGCCCACGTAGGGGATCCCCGGGACAGGGGTCCTACGAGCAGTACTTC	CASSPRRGSPGQGSYEQYF
TRBV12-3/TRBV12-4	many	TRBD2	TRBJ2-1	TGTGCCAGCAGTCATTTCGGGCTAGCGGAAAATGAGCAGTTCTTC	CASSHFGLAENEQFF
TRBV12-3/TRBV12-4	NA	NA	TRBJ2-2	TGTGCCAGCAGTACTGACGGGACCGGGGAGCTGTTTTTT	CASSTDGTGELFF
TRBV7-2	NA	TRBD2	TRBJ2-7	TGTGCCAGCAGCGGCCTAGCGGGATTCTACGAGCAGTACTTC	CASSGLAGFYEQYF
TRBV9	NA	NA	TRBJ2-1	TGTGCCAGCAGCGCAAGACCCCGGAGGCCCTACAATGAGCAGTTCTTC	CASSARPRRPYNEQFF
TRBV5-1	many	NA	TRBJ2-3	TGCGCCAGCTCCACTAGATTGTCAGATACGCAGTATTTT	CASSTRLSDTQYF
TRBV15	NA	TRBD1	TRBJ2-5	TGTGCCACCAGCAGAGACCGGACAGGGGAAGAGACCCAGTACTTC	CATSRDRTGEETQYF
TRBV10-2	few	NA	TRBJ2-7	TGCGCCAGCGAGGGGGGTTCCTACGAGCAGTACTTC	CASEGGSYEQYF
TRBV7-9	NA	NA	TRBJ2-3	TGTGCCAGCAGCTTCCCGGGCTTAGGAGATACGCAGTATTTT	CASSFPGLGDTQYF
TRBV4-2	few	TRBD1	TRBJ1-6	TGTGCCAGCAGCCAAGATAGCGACAGGGGTAATTCACCCCTCCACTTT	CASSQDSDRGNSPLHF
TRBV20-1	NA	TRBD1	TRBJ2-2	TGCAGTGCTAGTAGGGGGCCTCCCACCGGGGAGCTGTTTTTT	CSASRGPPTGELFF
TRBV7-2	NA	NA	TRBJ2-6	TGTGCCAACAGGCCTAAGGTCCAGATCTCTGGGGCCAACGTCCTGACTTTC	CANRPKVQISGANVLTF
TRBV5-1	NA	NA	TRBJ2-3	TGCGCCAGCCTTGACAAACAGGGCGCAGATACGCAGTATTTT	CASLDKQGADTQYF
TRBV12-3/TRBV12-4	NA	NA	TRBJ2-1	TGTGCCAGCAGTTTAGTAGAAGGCAAGCAGTTCTTC	CASSLVEGKQFF
TRBV5-1	few	NA	TRBJ1-1	TGCGCCAGCAGCTTGAGTCCAGGGGTAAAGAACACTGAAGCTTTCTTT	CASSLSPGVKNTEAFF
TRBV11-2	once	TRBD2	TRBJ2-2	TGTGCCAGCAGCTTTATTCCGACGGGGGGGGTGAACACCGGGGAGCTGTTTTTT	CASSFIPTGGVNTGELFF
TRBV13	NA	TRBD2	TRBJ2-5	TGTGCCAGCAGACAGACTAGCGGGGGCCAAGAGACCCAGTACTTC	CASRQTSGGQETQYF
TRBV6-1	NA	NA	TRBJ2-1	TGTGCCAGCAGCGGGGGGACATCAATTCACAATGAGCAGTTCTTC	CASSGGTSIHNEQFF
TRBV20-1	NA	NA	TRBJ2-1	TGCAGTGCTTCCTGGAGGACAGCTTACAATGAGCAGTTCTTC	CSASWRTAYNEQFF